The rows below give T cell receptor beta chains drawn from one sample of a study of cytomegalovirus exposure and HLA in healthy donors. Only in-frame clones appear in the TCRdb table, and some are missing; sequencing was by immunoSEQ multiplex PCR. Among approximately 92,000 clones listed, 69% were seen once. Sequencing was done on a sample of PBMCs. These TCRs come from a man aged 50-60 years in good health and CMV-seronegative. The conserved cysteine and the conserved F or W are not part of the CDR3 here.

TRBJ1-4,TRBV6-1,ASSEQGLATNEKLF
TRBJ2-1,TRBV5-6,ASSLALATGNNEQF
TRBJ2-7,TRBV2,ASSGWGGEQY
TRBJ2-7,TRBV4-2,ASSLPGTGSYEQY
TRBJ2-1,TRBV11-2,ASSRVEGAVEQF
TRBJ1-2,TRBV2,ASRGQGYGYT
TRBJ1-5,TRBV9,ASSVDINQPQH
TRBJ2-5,TRBV27,ARGERERTLETQY
TRBJ1-1,TRBV2,ASSEGRVEAF
TRBJ1-2,TRBV27,ASSLYRGTHGGGYT
TRBJ2-3,TRBV5-1,ASSFGGQGTDTQY
TRBJ1-1,TRBV5-6,ASSLGVYTEAF
TRBJ2-4,TRBV18,ASSPVQSRYMY
TRBJ1-5,TRBV7-2,ASTGGNQPQH
TRBJ1-4,TRBV28,ASSTEQGSVEKLF
TRBJ2-1,TRBV2,ASSETRDREYEQF
TRBJ2-5,TRBV12-5,ASAPAAEAFQETQY
TRBJ1-2,TRBV2,ASSPQGAEGYT
TRBJ1-2,TRBV29-1,SVEDADRPWGYT
TRBJ2-3,TRBV5-6,ASSLVRGDTQY
TRBJ1-6,TRBV13,ASSPGPQTGSRNSPLH
TRBJ2-5,TRBV19,ASSHGGQETQY
TRBJ2-6,TRBV6-5,ASSYGTGAGANVLT
TRBJ1-4,TRBV2,ASSEIGGVGNEKLF
TRBJ1-1,TRBV5-1,ASSLGIGQMNTEAF
TRBJ2-3,TRBV7-2,ASSPTVSSGGFGVQY
TRBJ2-5,TRBV11-2,ASSLVGFQGGETQY
TRBJ2-5,TRBV5-4,ASSLGGLAGGLQETQY
TRBJ1-6,TRBV5-1,ASKAREKDSPLH
TRBJ2-3,TRBV4-3,ASSQDRGTDTQY
TRBJ2-3,TRBV9,ASSVGLRTDTQY
TRBJ1-3,TRBV9,ASSSADSGNTIY
TRBJ1-1,TRBV9,ASSVVAGWDTEAF
TRBJ1-2,TRBV7-2,ASSRQGVGDYGYT
TRBJ1-2,TRBV9,ASTRQAGSNYGYT